These 5 T cell receptor beta chains were sequenced from one sample in a study of blood T cell repertoires in COVID-19. Libraries were prepared by immunoSEQ multiplex PCR; TCRdb keeps only in-frame clonotypes and omits some of them. The repertoire holds tens of thousands of clones, about 83% seen once, with roughly 5.2% in the top ten. The sample was peripheral blood. Receptor source: a human donor in a cohort sampled during active COVID-19.

This clone has a single count. The V call is TRBV7-2, the J call TRBJ2-1; 10 bases agree with TRBD2. The germline CDR1 and CDR2 sequences are SGHTA and FQGNSA. After removal of 5 bases from V and 4 bases from J, the junction contained 8 bases not matched to a gene. This CDR3 has 16 amino acids. CDR3 amino acids: CASSLLSGGGYNEQFF. In DNA form, the CDR3 reads TGTGCCAGCAGCCTCCTAAGCGGGGGGGGTTACAATGAGCAGTTCTTC.

V and J are TRBV3-1 (or the pseudogene TRBV3-2) and TRBJ2-7; D is possibly TRBD1 (5 bases). Germline assignment: CDR1 LGHDT and CDR2 YNNKEL (reference sequence). V lost 4 bases, J lost 6 bases, and 22 bases lay in between. The CDR3 runs 16 residues. CDR3 residues: CASSPGKFRVMVEQYF. CDR3 in DNA: TGTGCCAGCAGCCCAGGGAAATTCCGGGTGATGGTCGAGCAGTACTTC.

The V and J genes are TRBV7-3 and TRBJ2-3; TRBD2 aligns across 8 bases. Germline V gives CDR1 SGHTA, CDR2 FQGTGA. J lost 5 bases, V lost 4 bases, and 2 bases had no gene match. The CDR3 sequence is 13 residues long. The CDR3 reads CASSSGGKDTQYF. DNA of the CDR3: TGTGCCAGCAGCTCGGGGGGGAAAGATACGCAGTATTTT.

V and J are TRBV11-1 and TRBJ2-3; the match to TRBD2 covers 10 bases. V gave up 2 bases and J gave up 4 bases; unmatched junction bases: 3. The CDR3 totals 15 residues. The germline V gene has CDR1 SGHAT and CDR2 FQDESV (reference sequence). The DNA of the CDR3 is TGTGCCAGCAGCTTAAAGCGGGGGGGCCCAGATACGCAGTATTTT. Translation gives CASSLKRGGPDTQYF.

The V call is TRBV9, the J call TRBJ1-2; D not certain. V gave up 8 bases and J gave up 7 bases, with 12 bases separating them. Looked up from germline, CDR1 is SGDLS and CDR2 is YYNGEE. CDR3 length equals 11 residues. The CDR3 sequence is CARSVSGGYTF. In DNA, the CDR3 is TGTGCCAGGTCCGTATCCGGTGGCTACACCTTC.